The entry that follows covers one T cell receptor (beta chain) sequence. The V end lost 4 bases, the J end lost 5 bases, and 16 bases lay between the germline ends. There are 15 residues in the CDR3. Germline V lookup: CDR1 SGHRS, CDR2 YFSETQ. The record originates from a study of identical twins. MiXCR, applied by TCRdb to the 5' RACE reads, yields one record per CDR3 protein. This table has 500,000 to 550,000 distinct CDR3 sequences, around 20% appearing once. These same data were also listed under a study on yellow fever vaccine responses in identical twins.

The chain is built from TRBV5-1 and TRBJ2-1; weak D call: TRBD2 (6 bases). Material for sequencing was CD4+ T cells sorted from blood. The clonotype was recovered from a woman aged 18-29 years in good health. CDR3 protein: CASSPPRLENNEQFF. DNA of the CDR3: TGCGCCAGCAGCCCTCCCCGACTAGAAAACAATGAGCAGTTCTTC.